This T cell receptor (beta chain) derives from a study of beta chain features in type 1 diabetes. V lost 0 bases and J lost 8, with 13 bases in between. Looked up from germline, CDR1 is MNHEY and CDR2 is SVGAGI. The CDR3 is 14 residues long. This clone was counted only a few times. The antigen is not known. Study-wide points: Across all four CD4+ subsets, people with type 1 diabetes showed modestly shorter TCRB CDR3s. Since sequencing was performed on cDNA, cells with high TCR expression could be over-represented.

cDNA synthesis used the whole RNA isolate, giving expressed TCRB sequences. The method was immunoSEQ multiplex PCR; TCRdb's version includes in-frame clones alone and lacks a portion of them. The data hold 200,000 to 300,000 clones, with roughly 14% observed a single time. The sample comprised naive CD4+ T cells from blood. The chain employs TRBV6-5 and TRBJ1-2; D is unresolved. The clonotype originates from a man younger than 45 with type 1 diabetes. The DNA of the CDR3 is TGTGCCAGCAGTTACTCGACAACCCCTCGGGGCTACACCTTC. This translates into CASSYSTTPRGYTF.